The next 26 T cell receptor beta chains were all read from a single sample in a study of patients and donors after allogeneic stem cell transplantation. TCRdb reanalysed the RT-PCR reads using MiXCR and keeps one entry per CDR3 protein. The sample lists around 200,000 distinct CDR3 sequences; roughly two fifths were seen once. The sample consisted of blood, either unsorted or a sorted T cell fraction (not recorded which). The origin of the receptors is a human donor who was either an allogeneic HSCT recipient or a stem cell or donor lymphocyte infusion donor (not recorded which). It is not recorded whose cells these are; they may come from a transplant donor.

This sequence joins TRBV29-1 and TRBJ2-4; no clear D. Germline loops: CDR1 SQVTM, CDR2 ANQGSEA. This CDR3 has 12 amino acids. Trimming left V 6 bases short and J 5 bases short, with 11 bases between. The CDR3 loop reads CSVALAENIQYF. CDR3 nucleotides: TGCAGCGTCGCCCTGGCAGAAAACATTCAGTACTTC. The variable domain in full, with the rest retrieved from reference TRBV29-1 and TRBJ2-4, is SAVISQKPSRDICQRGTSLTIQCQVDSQVTMMFWYRQQPGQSLTLIATANQGSEATYESGFVIDKFPISRPNLTFSTLTVSNMSPEDSSIYLCSVALAENIQYFGAGTRLSVL.

The CDR3 loop reads CASSQGLEENTEAFF. In DNA form, the CDR3 reads TGCGCCAGCAGCCAAGGACTGGAGGAGAACACTGAAGCTTTCTTT. V gene TRBV5-1 combines with J gene TRBJ1-1; no reliable D call. CDR3 length: 15 residues. The germline V and J ends were trimmed by 4 bases and 1 base, with 14 bases remaining between them. The germline gives CDR1 SGHRS, CDR2 YFSETQ.

The sample holds a few counts of this clonotype. This sequence joins TRBV6-2 or TRBV6-3 and TRBJ1-6; D is unresolved. The CDR3 loop spans 14 amino acids. From germline, CDR1 is MNHEY and CDR2 SVGEGT. Trimming shortened V by 2 bases and J by 9 bases, and 11 bases separated the two germline ends. CDR3: CASSYETGLSPLHF. CDR3 nucleotide sequence: TGTGCCAGCAGTTACGAGACCGGCCTTTCACCCCTCCACTTT.

This clonotype was seen more than once but under ten times. The rearrangement links TRBV18 to TRBJ2-5; 8 nucleotides match TRBD1. The length of the CDR3 is 14 residues. CDR1 is KGHSH and CDR2 is LQKENI in the germline V gene. J gave up 2 bases and V 7 bases, and 6 bases lay outside the gene matches. CDR3 DNA sequence: TGTGCCAGCTATGGACAGGGAGGTCAAGAGACCCAGTACTTC. This gives the protein CASYGQGGQETQYF. The full variable domain, with the rest looked up from reference TRBV18 and TRBJ2-5, is NAGVMQNPRHLVRRRGQEARLRCSPMKGHSHVYWYRQLPEEGLKFMVYLQKENIIDESGMPKERFSAEFPKEGPSILRIQQVVRGDSAAYFCASYGQGGQETQYFGPGTRLLVL.

The CDR3 sequence is CASSLWTGETDTQYF. In nucleotides, the CDR3 is TGTGCCAGCAGTCTTTGGACAGGGGAAACAGATACGCAGTATTTT. The chain has TRBV2 and TRBJ2-3; 9 bases match TRBD1. This CDR3 region has 15 residues. CDR1 is SNHLY and CDR2 is FYNNEI in the germline V gene. V was clipped by 5 bases and J by 3 bases; unmatched bases: 6.

This clonotype showed up just a few times. This chain uses TRBV12-3 or TRBV12-4 with TRBJ1-2, with TRBD1 as a possible D gene (5 bases). This CDR3 has 12 amino acids. Trimming shortened V by 6 bases and J by 5 bases, and 10 bases separated the two germline ends. CDR3 amino acids: CASSWGVYGYTF. The CDR3 DNA reads TGTGCCAGCAGCTGGGGGGTTTATGGCTACACCTTC.

This clonotype was picked up a small number of times. The chain uses TRBV5-5 and TRBJ1-2; D is undetermined. The CDR3 is 14 residues long. Trimming took off 6 bases at V and 0 bases at J, with 12 bases between the two ends. Germline V gives CDR1 SGHKS, CDR2 YYEKEE (reference sequence). CDR3 DNA: TGTGCCAGCAACGCCCCCGGAGCTAACTATGGCTACACCTTC. Protein: CASNAPGANYGYTF.

The chain carries TRBV20-1 and TRBJ2-3, with 9 nucleotides matching TRBD1. Germline CDR1 is DFQATT and CDR2 is SNEGSKA (reference sequence). CDR3 length: 14 residues. The V segment lost 3 bases and the J segment 10 bases; nucleotides outside the gene matches: 11. CDR3 nucleotide sequence: TGCAGTGCTAGGGGACAGGGTCTCCAATATCCGCAGTATTTT. It specifies CSARGQGLQYPQYF.

The rearrangement links TRBV4-1 to TRBJ1-6; D is unresolved. CDR3 length: 16 residues. Trimming pared 1 base from V and 7 bases from J, leaving 14 bases between. In germline, CDR1 is MGHRA, CDR2 YSYEKL. The CDR3 here is CASSQGREVENSPLHF. The CDR3 DNA follows: TGCGCCAGCAGCCAAGGAAGAGAGGTGGAGAATTCACCCCTCCACTTT.

The chain joins TRBV9 to TRBJ1-2, with TRBD1 matching over 12 bases. With V trimmed by 2 bases and J by 3 bases, 5 bases remained unmatched. Germline V lookup: CDR1 SGDLS, CDR2 YYNGEE. The CDR3 consists of 16 residues. The CDR3 region is CASSVDRDRGHYGYTF. The CDR3 DNA sequence: TGTGCCAGCAGCGTCGATCGGGACAGGGGGCACTATGGCTACACCTTC.

V usage is TRBV3-1 and J usage is TRBJ1-2, with 8 bases fitting TRBD1. The CDR3 runs to 14 residues. V lost 4 bases to trimming and J lost 3 bases; unmatched junction nucleotides: 4. In germline, CDR1 is LGHDT, CDR2 YNNKEL (reference sequence). CDR3 nucleotides: TGTGCCAGCAGCCCCCGGGACAGGTACTATGGCTACACCTTC. Protein product: CASSPRDRYYGYTF.

This clonotype showed up just a few times. The J gene is TRBJ2-7, the V gene TRBV10-3, with 8 bases matching TRBD1. Per the germline V gene, CDR1 is ENHRY and CDR2 is SYGVKD. The CDR3 covers 15 residues. The junction had 7 bases not matched to a gene; V was cut back by 3 bases and J by 3 bases. The CDR3 DNA reads TGTGCCATCAGTGAACGAGGGGACAGGCACTACGAGCAGTACTTC. The encoded protein is CAISERGDRHYEQYF.

The table lists this clonotype with a count of one. The chain has TRBV27 and TRBJ1-4, with a tentative D call TRBD1 (5 bases). CDR1 MNHEY and CDR2 SMNVEV come from the germline V gene (reference sequence). CDR3 length: 14 residues. Between the trimmed V and J ends, which lost 4 bases and 7 bases, there was a span of 13 bases. CDR3 in DNA: TGTGCCAGCAGTTATAGGGGACCTGGTGAAAAACTGTTTTTT. As protein: CASSYRGPGEKLFF.

This clonotype was picked up a small number of times. V is TRBV4-3 and J is TRBJ1-2; 9 bases line up with TRBD1. Germline assignment: CDR1 LGHNA and CDR2 YSLEER. This CDR3 has 14 residues. The junction had 2 bases not matched to a gene; V was cut back by 0 bases and J by 6 bases. As DNA, the CDR3 is TGCGCCAGCAGCCAAGATTACAGGGGGCATGGCTACACCTTC. The encoded protein is CASSQDYRGHGYTF.

This clonotype was counted a few times. This rearrangement joins TRBV5-1 to TRBJ1-1, with D hard to call. Germline V gene sequence: CDR1 SGHRS, CDR2 YFSETQ. CDR3 length equals 14 residues. V lost 5 bases to trimming and J lost 1 base, with 12 bases between them. CDR3: CASSHPMGNTEAFF. In DNA form, the CDR3 reads TGCGCCAGCAGTCACCCAATGGGGAACACTGAAGCTTTCTTT. Together with reference TRBV5-1 and TRBJ1-1, the CDR3 gives the full variable domain: KAGVTQTPRYLIKTRGQQVTLSCSPISGHRSVSWYQQTPGQGLQFLFEYFSETQRNKGNFPGRFSGRQFSNSRSEMNVSTLELGDSALYLCASSHPMGNTEAFFGQGTRLTVV.

Regarding this clonotype: An end of the junction does not agree with germline; a read error may underlie this. The rearrangement joins TRBV12-5 to TRBJ1-4, with D uncertain. In germline, CDR1 is LGHNT, CDR2 FRNRAP. This CDR3 is 14 amino acids long. The CDR3 loop reads CASGLETTNEQLFF. In DNA form, the CDR3 reads TGTGCTAGTGGTTTGGAAACAACTAATGAACAACTGTTTTTT.

The CDR3 loop is CASSPRPGGNQPQHF. CDR3 DNA: TGCGCCAGCAGCCCCCGGCCAGGGGGCAATCAGCCCCAGCATTTT. This chain links TRBV5-1 with TRBJ1-5; perhaps TRBD1 as D (6 bases). The CDR3 covers 15 residues. The V gene lost 4 bases and the J gene lost 2 bases, with 13 bases spanning the gap. Germline CDR1 and CDR2: SGHRS and YFSETQ.

The table lists this clonotype with a count of one. The V gene is TRBV27, the J gene TRBJ2-2; D possibly corresponds to TRBD2 (6 bases). The V end was cut by 5 bases, the J end by 7 bases, with 17 bases between. Germline CDR1 reads MNHEY; CDR2 reads SMNVEV (reference sequence). The CDR3 loop spans 15 amino acids. CDR3 residues: CASSPSLLAVGELFF. In DNA form, the CDR3 reads TGTGCCAGCAGTCCCTCTCTACTAGCTGTCGGGGAGCTGTTTTTT.

This clonotype has a handful of counts. The rearrangement links TRBV29-1 to TRBJ1-5, with D possibly being TRBD1 (5 bases). The CDR3 runs to 13 residues. Per the germline V gene, CDR1 is SQVTM and CDR2 is ANQGSEA. V dropped 5 bases and J dropped 0 bases, with 8 bases sitting between them. In nucleotides, the CDR3 is TGCAGCGTTCGACAGAATAGCAATCAGCCCCAGCATTTT. This translates into CSVRQNSNQPQHF.

In this sample, this clonotype turned up once. This chain uses TRBV5-5 with TRBJ2-7; D is tentatively TRBD1 or TRBD2 (5 bases each). The CDR3 has 14 residues. Per the germline V gene, CDR1 is SGHKS and CDR2 is YYEKEE (reference sequence). V was cut by 2 bases and J by 3 bases, with 12 bases left in between. The DNA of the CDR3 is TGTGCCAGCAGCTTTCGGAATGGGGGCTACGAGCAGTACTTC. Protein: CASSFRNGGYEQYF.

The chain joins TRBV30 to TRBJ1-1; D not certain. The CDR3 is made up of 13 amino acids. Trimming pared 5 bases from V and 1 base from J, leaving 11 bases between. Germline-derived CDR1 and CDR2 are GTSNPN and SVGIG (reference sequence). The CDR3 reads CAWCGLGNTEAFF. The CDR3 DNA is TGTGCCTGGTGCGGACTGGGGAACACTGAAGCTTTCTTT.

This clonotype has a handful of counts. The chain combines TRBV29-1 with TRBJ1-2, with D unresolved. V was pared by 5 bases and J by 3 bases, with 10 bases between. Germline values: CDR1 SQVTM, CDR2 ANQGSEA. CDR3 length: 12 residues. CDR3 loop: CSVRRGDYGYTF. CDR3 nucleotide sequence: TGCAGCGTTAGACGTGGCGACTATGGCTACACCTTC.

A few counts support this clonotype. The chain's CDR3 is CASSFPLSGELFF. DNA of the CDR3: TGCGCCAGCAGCTTCCCACTTAGTGGGGAGCTGTTTTTT. J is TRBJ2-2 and V is TRBV5-1; D is undetermined. The CDR3 runs 13 residues. CDR1 SGHRS and CDR2 YFSETQ come from the germline V gene. The V and J ends lost 2 bases and 8 bases respectively, with 10 bases between them.

The chain has TRBV11-2 and TRBJ1-6; no definite D call. V was clipped by 5 bases and J by 9 bases, with 8 bases between them. CDR1 and CDR2 from the germline V gene are SGHAT and FQNNGV. The CDR3 consists of 12 residues. The chain's CDR3 is CASSDLSSPLHF. CDR3 sequence (DNA): TGTGCCAGCAGCGATCTTAGTTCACCCCTCCACTTT. Together with reference TRBV11-2 and TRBJ1-6, the CDR3 gives the full variable domain: EAGVAQSPRYKIIEKRQSVAFWCNPISGHATLYWYQQILGQGPKLLIQFQNNGVVDDSQLPKDRFSAERLKGVDSTLKIQPAKLEDSAVYLCASSDLSSPLHFGNGTRLTVT.

The chain couples TRBV9 to TRBJ1-2; 7 bases map to TRBD1. The junction had 13 bases not matched to a gene; V was cut back by 3 bases and J by 5 bases. The CDR3 sequence is 16 residues long. Germline assignment: CDR1 SGDLS and CDR2 YYNGEE. Here the CDR3 DNA reads TGTGCCAGCAGCGGACAGGGAGAAAAAGGGCCTTATGGCTACACCTTC. Translation: CASSGQGEKGPYGYTF.

The chain joins TRBV20-1 to TRBJ1-6; D unclear. This CDR3 has 15 amino acids. The V and J ends lost 1 base and 4 bases respectively, with 11 bases between them. Germline V gene sequence: CDR1 DFQATT, CDR2 SNEGSKA (reference sequence). The CDR3 DNA reads TGCAGTGCTAGAGGTAGACGGAATTATAATTCACCCCTCCACTTT. Encoded protein: CSARGRRNYNSPLHF.